This record concerns one T cell receptor beta chain sequence. The time point was: patch test 1, 2 weeks after DPC sensitization. Treatment in this sample: therapeutic diphenylcyclopropenone sensitization with weekly scalp DPC. TCRdb analysed the RACE reads with MiXCR anew, one entry per CDR3 protein. The sample shows some 340,000 distinct CDR3 sequences, about 7% of them seen only once. The record originates from a study of human T cells and chemical hapten exposure. CDR1 MNHNY and CDR2 SVGAGI come from the germline V gene (reference sequence). Trimming cost V 6 bases and J 3 bases, with 6 bases left between them. CDR3 length equals 12 residues.

The source of this sequence is a woman under 30 with alopecia areata. Some clones in this sample may be carry-over from other donors' samples. The specimen comprised whole blood, sampled in connection with sensitization to the hapten diphenylcyclopropenone (DPC). The chain carries TRBV6-6 and TRBJ1-5; D unresolved. This chain's CDR3 is CASRGNNQPQHF. The CDR3 coding sequence is TGTGCCAGCAGAGGGAACAATCAGCCCCAGCATTTT.